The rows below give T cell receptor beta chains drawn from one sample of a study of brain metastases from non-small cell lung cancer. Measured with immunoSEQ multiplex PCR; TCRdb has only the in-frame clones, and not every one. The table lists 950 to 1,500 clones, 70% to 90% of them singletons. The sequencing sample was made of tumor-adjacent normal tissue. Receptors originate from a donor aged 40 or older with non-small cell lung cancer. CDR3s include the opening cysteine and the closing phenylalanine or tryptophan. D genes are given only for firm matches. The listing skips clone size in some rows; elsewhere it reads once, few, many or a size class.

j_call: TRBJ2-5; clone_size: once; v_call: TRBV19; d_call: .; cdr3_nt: TGTGCCAGTAGTATAGGGGACCCAGGGGGGGCTGAGACCCAGTACTTC; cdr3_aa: CASSIGDPGGAETQYF
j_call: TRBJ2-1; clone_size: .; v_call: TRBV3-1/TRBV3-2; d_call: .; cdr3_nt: TGTGCCAGCAGCCACCTAGGGACTTCCCAGAATGAGCAGTTCTTC; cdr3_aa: CASSHLGTSQNEQFF
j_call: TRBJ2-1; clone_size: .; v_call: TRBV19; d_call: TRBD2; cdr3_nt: TGTGCCAGTAGTATTTCGCCTAGCGGGGGGAATGAGCAGTTCTTC; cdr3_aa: CASSISPSGGNEQFF
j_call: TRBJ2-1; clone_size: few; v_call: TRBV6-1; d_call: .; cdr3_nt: TGTGCCAGCAGTGAAGGGGGTCCTACAGCCAAGATCTACAATGAGCAGTTCTTC; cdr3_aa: CASSEGGPTAKIYNEQFF
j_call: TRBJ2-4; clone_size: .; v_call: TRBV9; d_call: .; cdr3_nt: TGTGCCAGCAGTCGACTCGACAGCGCATCTCAAAACATTCAGTACTTC; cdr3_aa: CASSRLDSASQNIQYF
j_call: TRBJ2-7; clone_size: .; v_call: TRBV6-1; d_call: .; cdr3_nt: TGTGCCAGCAGTGAAACTCTTGGACGAGGATTCATCGAGCAGTACTTC; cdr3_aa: CASSETLGRGFIEQYF
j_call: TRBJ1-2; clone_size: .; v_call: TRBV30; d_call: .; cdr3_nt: TGTGCCTGGAGCGAGATCGGTACGCGCTACACCTTC; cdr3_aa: CAWSEIGTRYTF
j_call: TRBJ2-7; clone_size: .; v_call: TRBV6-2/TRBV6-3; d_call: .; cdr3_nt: TGTGCCAGCAGTATAGGGGATCTACGGCGTTATGAGCAGTACTTC; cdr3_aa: CASSIGDLRRYEQYF
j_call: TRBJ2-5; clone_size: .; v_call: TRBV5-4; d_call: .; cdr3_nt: TGTGCCAGCAGCGGTCGTCAGGGGGAGGGAGAGACCCAGTACTTC; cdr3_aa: CASSGRQGEGETQYF
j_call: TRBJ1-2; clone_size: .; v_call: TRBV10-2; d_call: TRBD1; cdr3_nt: TGCGCCAGCGCCACCGGGACAGGGGCGGTGTATGGCTACACCTTC; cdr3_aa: CASATGTGAVYGYTF